This TCR beta chain was recovered during a study of spatial heterogeneity in lung cancer. V lost 8 bases and J lost 2; bases outside the gene matches: 5. This CDR3 region has 13 residues. Germline V lookup: CDR1 LNHDA, CDR2 SQIVND (reference sequence). This clonotype was observed a few times. A single record per CDR3 protein comes from TCRdb applying MiXCR to the 5' RACE reads. The repertoire holds about 22,000 distinct CDR3 sequences, with around 4.5% as singletons. The time point denotes: sample taken at primary tumor resection. Unsorted whole RNA of tumor, nontumor lung or frozen PBMC was sequenced.

This chain connects TRBV19 to TRBJ2-7, with 8 bases that match TRBD2. Sequencing used PBMCs, obtained at surgery. The sequence was obtained from a male donor with early-stage non-small cell lung cancer. As DNA, the CDR3 is TGTGCCAGTGCTTCGGGGGGGGCCTACGAGCAGTACTTC. This translates into CASASGGAYEQYF.